These T cell receptor beta chains were read from a single sample in a study of T cells in Graves' hyperthyroidism and ophthalmopathy. TCRdb re-called the multiplex PCR reads through MiXCR, storing one row per CDR3 protein. The sample has 540,000 or so distinct CDR3 sequences; roughly 50% are singletons. Sample: peripheral blood or thyroid tissue (not recorded which). All receptors derive from an adult woman with Graves' disease, either hyperthyroidism or ophthalmopathy (not recorded which). CDR3s leave out the opening cysteine and the closing phenylalanine or tryptophan. Each record gives: CDR3 protein, clone size, V gene, J gene, CDR3 length. Size is omitted from some rows. Given values are once, few, many or a class for expanded clones.

CDR3: ASSQGTGLMNTEAF
size: NA
V: TRBV2
J: TRBJ1-1
length: 14

CDR3: AEGVNTEAF
size: NA
V: TRBV2
J: TRBJ1-1
length: 9

CDR3: ASSQPQEYNSPLH
size: NA
V: TRBV4-1
J: TRBJ1-6
length: 13

CDR3: ASSSSGTGIGSEAF
size: few
V: TRBV7-2
J: TRBJ1-1
length: 14

CDR3: ASSVPRRGLSQPQH
size: many
V: TRBV12-3/TRBV12-4
J: TRBJ1-5
length: 14

CDR3: SAKRTRFDGYT
size: many
V: TRBV20-1
J: TRBJ1-2
length: 11

CDR3: ASSPLSGTSGRLNTGELF
size: NA
V: TRBV18
J: TRBJ2-2
length: 18

CDR3: ATSSPSEAF
size: NA
V: TRBV7-3
J: TRBJ1-1
length: 9

CDR3: ASSPLANTGEPF
size: NA
V: TRBV7-7
J: TRBJ2-2
length: 12

CDR3: ASSAQGRDTEAF
size: few
V: TRBV5-1
J: TRBJ1-1
length: 12

CDR3: AASSPPGYYGYT
size: NA
V: TRBV15
J: TRBJ1-2
length: 12

CDR3: ASRKDTPEAF
size: many
V: TRBV12-3/TRBV12-4
J: TRBJ1-1
length: 10

CDR3: ASSLQGEGGYT
size: many
V: TRBV3-1
J: TRBJ1-2
length: 11

CDR3: ASSLSEANTIY
size: NA
V: TRBV7-2
J: TRBJ1-3
length: 11

CDR3: ASSLIPQGAGSDSPLH
size: many
V: TRBV11-2
J: TRBJ1-6
length: 16

CDR3: ASSPTGVGNNQPQH
size: few
V: TRBV7-9
J: TRBJ1-5
length: 14

CDR3: SASPVAGGGRTQY
size: NA
V: TRBV20-1
J: TRBJ2-5
length: 13

CDR3: SASLNTEAF
size: once
V: TRBV20-1
J: TRBJ1-1
length: 9